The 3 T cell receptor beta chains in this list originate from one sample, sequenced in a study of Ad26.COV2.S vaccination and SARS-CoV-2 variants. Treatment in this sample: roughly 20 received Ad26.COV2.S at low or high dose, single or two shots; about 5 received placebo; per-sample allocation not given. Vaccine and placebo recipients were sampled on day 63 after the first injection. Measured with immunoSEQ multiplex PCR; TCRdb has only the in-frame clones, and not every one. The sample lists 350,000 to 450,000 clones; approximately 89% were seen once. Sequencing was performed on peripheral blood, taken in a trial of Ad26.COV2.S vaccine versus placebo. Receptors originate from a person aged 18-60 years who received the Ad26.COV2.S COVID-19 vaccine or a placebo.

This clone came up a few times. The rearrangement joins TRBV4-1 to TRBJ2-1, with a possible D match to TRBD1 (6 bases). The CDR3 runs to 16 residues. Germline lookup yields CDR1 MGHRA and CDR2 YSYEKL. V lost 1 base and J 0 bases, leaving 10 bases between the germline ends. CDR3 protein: CASSQGQGSSYNEQFF. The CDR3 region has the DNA TGCGCCAGCAGCCAAGGTCAGGGGAGCTCCTACAATGAGCAGTTCTTC.

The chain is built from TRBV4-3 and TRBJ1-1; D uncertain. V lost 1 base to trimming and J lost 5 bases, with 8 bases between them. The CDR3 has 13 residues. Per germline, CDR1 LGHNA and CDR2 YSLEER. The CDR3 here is CASSQAYGTEAFF. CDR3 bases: TGCGCCAGCAGCCAAGCCTACGGTACTGAAGCTTTCTTT.

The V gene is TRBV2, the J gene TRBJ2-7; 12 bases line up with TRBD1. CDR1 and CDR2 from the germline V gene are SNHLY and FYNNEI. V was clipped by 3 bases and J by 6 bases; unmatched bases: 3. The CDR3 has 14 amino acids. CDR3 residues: CASSDGTGGSEQYF. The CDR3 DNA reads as TGTGCCAGCAGTGACGGGACAGGGGGCAGCGAGCAGTACTTC.